These 5 T cell receptor beta chains were sequenced from one sample in a study of regulatory T cells in long-lasting Graves disease. CDR3 regions were amplified by Arm-PCR using iRepertoire HTBI primers to build TCR beta libraries. TCRdb reprocessed the multiplex PCR reads with MiXCR, giving one entry per CDR3 protein. The table lists about 350,000 distinct CDR3 sequences, 16% of them singletons. Stated time point: newly diagnosed GD, antithyroid drugs for less than 3 months. From RNA extracted from PBMCs, the TCR library was made. These data also featured in a second study, about T cells in Graves' hyperthyroidism and ophthalmopathy.

Sequenced here: peripheral blood mononuclear cells (PBMCs), sampled at new diagnosis, from a patient treated with antithyroid drugs. The receptors derive from a man aged 35 to 55 with Graves disease.

This rearrangement joins TRBV7-3 to TRBJ2-3; TRBD2 matches at 8 bases. CDR3 length equals 16 residues. J lost 0 bases, V lost 1 base, and 3 bases had no gene match. Looked up from germline, CDR1 is SGHTA and CDR2 is FQGTGA. Written as DNA, the CDR3 is TGTGCCAGCAGCTTAAATCGCGGGGGGAGCACAGATACGCAGTATTTT. Residues: CASSLNRGGSTDTQYF.

The gene calls are TRBV6-2 or TRBV6-3 and TRBJ2-6; the D gene is possibly TRBD1 (6 bases). The CDR3 contains 18 residues. Trimming stripped 2 bases from V and 0 bases from J, with 14 bases between. Germline assignment: CDR1 MNHEY and CDR2 SVGEGT. CDR3 in amino acids: CASSYGGQSSSGANVLTF. The CDR3 DNA is TGTGCCAGCAGTTACGGGGGACAATCGAGCTCTGGGGCCAACGTCCTGACTTTC.

In this sample, this clonotype turned up many times. This chain uses TRBV5-1 with TRBJ2-7; a weak D match, TRBD2 (6 bases). The V and J ends lost 0 bases and 5 bases respectively, with 12 bases between them. The germline gives CDR1 SGHRS, CDR2 YFSETQ. This CDR3 comprises 14 residues. The CDR3, as DNA: TGCGCCAGCAGCTTGGATGGAGGAGGGGACGAGCAGTACTTC. Its translation: CASSLDGGGDEQYF.

The sample holds many counts of this clonotype. The chain joins TRBV20-1 to TRBJ2-7; 13 nucleotides align to TRBD2. V gave up 3 bases and J gave up 0 bases; unmatched junction bases: 2. Germline V gives CDR1 DFQATT, CDR2 SNEGSKA (reference sequence). This CDR3 comprises 15 residues. The CDR3 sequence: CSASRTSGGSYEQYF. The CDR3 nucleotides are TGCAGTGCTAGCCGGACTAGCGGGGGCTCCTACGAGCAGTACTTC.

This clonotype was recorded many times. The V call is TRBV7-9, the J call TRBJ2-1; tentative D call: TRBD2 (5 bases). Germline V CDR1 and CDR2: SEHNR, FQNEAQ (reference sequence). Trimming pared 4 bases from V and 2 bases from J, leaving 12 bases between. The length of the CDR3 is 15 residues. The CDR3 reads CASSSRGSAYNEQFF. The CDR3 DNA reads TGTGCCAGCAGCTCCCGGGGTAGCGCCTACAATGAGCAGTTCTTC.